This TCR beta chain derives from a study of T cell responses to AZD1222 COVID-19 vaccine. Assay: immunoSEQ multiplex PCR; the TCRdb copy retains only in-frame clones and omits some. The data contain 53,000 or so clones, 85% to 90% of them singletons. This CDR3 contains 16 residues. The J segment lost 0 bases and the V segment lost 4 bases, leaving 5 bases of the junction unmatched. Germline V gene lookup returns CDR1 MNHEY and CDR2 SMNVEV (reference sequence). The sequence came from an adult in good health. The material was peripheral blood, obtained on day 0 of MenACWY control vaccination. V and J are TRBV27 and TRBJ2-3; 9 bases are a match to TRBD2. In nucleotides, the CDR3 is TGTGCCAGCAGTTACGGTAGCGGGGGAAGCACAGATACGCAGTATTTT. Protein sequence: CASSYGSGGSTDTQYF.